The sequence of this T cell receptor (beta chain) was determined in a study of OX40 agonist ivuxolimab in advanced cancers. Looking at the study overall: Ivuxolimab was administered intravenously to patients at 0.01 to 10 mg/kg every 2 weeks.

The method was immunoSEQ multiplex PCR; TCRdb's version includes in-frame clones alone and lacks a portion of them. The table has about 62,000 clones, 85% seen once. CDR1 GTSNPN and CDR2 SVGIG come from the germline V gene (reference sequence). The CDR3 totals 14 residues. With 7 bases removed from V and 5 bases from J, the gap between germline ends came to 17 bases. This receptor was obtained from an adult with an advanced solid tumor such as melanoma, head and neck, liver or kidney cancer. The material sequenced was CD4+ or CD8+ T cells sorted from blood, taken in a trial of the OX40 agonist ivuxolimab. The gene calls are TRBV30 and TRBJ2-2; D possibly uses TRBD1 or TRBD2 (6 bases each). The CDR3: CASGAGSPTGELFF. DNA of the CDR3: TGTGCCTCGGGGGCCGGGAGTCCTACCGGGGAGCTGTTTTTT.